The 2 T cell receptor beta chains below all came from one sample that was sequenced in a study of control samples from healthy donors and cancer patients. The table came from immunoSEQ multiplex PCR; TCRdb's copy has only in-frame clones and leaves some out. The data contain 150,000 to 200,000 clones, around 94% of them singletons. The sequencing sample was made of blood. The origin of the receptors is a man aged 25-45 years in good health.

V and J are TRBV6-7 and TRBJ1-2; 9 positions match TRBD1. TRBV6-7 is filed as an ORF, its function uncertain. The CDR3 has 17 amino acids. The V segment lost 0 bases and the J segment 5 bases; nucleotides outside the gene matches: 10. The CDR3 DNA reads as TGTGCCAGCAGTTACTCTTGGGACAGGGAAGGTAGGTATGGCTACACCTTC. Its translation is CASSYSWDREGRYGYTF.

The gene calls are TRBV10-3 and TRBJ1-5, with 7 bases lining up with TRBD1. The V segment lost 6 bases and the J segment 0 bases; nucleotides outside the gene matches: 2. The CDR3 consists of 14 residues. The germline CDR1 and CDR2 sequences are ENHRY and SYGVKD. The CDR3 loop is CAISGTVSNQPQHF. DNA of the CDR3: TGTGCCATCAGCGGGACAGTTAGCAATCAGCCCCAGCATTTT.